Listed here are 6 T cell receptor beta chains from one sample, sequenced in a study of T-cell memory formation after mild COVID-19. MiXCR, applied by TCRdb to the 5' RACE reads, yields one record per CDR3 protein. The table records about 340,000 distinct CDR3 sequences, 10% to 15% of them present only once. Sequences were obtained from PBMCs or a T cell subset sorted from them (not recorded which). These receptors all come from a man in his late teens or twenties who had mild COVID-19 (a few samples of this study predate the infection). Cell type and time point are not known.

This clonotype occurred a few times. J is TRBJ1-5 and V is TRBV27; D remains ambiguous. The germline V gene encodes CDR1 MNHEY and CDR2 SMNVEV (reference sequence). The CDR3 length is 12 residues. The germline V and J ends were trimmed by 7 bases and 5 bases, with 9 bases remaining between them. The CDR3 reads CASTSEHQPQHF. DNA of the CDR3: TGTGCCAGCACGTCGGAGCATCAGCCCCAGCATTTT.

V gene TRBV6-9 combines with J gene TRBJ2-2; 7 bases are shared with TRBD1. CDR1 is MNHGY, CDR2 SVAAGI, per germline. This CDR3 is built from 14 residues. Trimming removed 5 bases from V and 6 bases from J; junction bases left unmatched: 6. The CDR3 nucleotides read TGTGCCAGCAGTACAAAGGACAGGCCCGGGGAGCTGTTTTTT. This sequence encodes CASSTKDRPGELFF.

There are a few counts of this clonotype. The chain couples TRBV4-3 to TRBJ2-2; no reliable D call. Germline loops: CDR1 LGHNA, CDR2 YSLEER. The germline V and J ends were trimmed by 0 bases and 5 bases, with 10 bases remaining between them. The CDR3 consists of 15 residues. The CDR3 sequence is CASSQDLLGTGELFF. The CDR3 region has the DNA TGCGCCAGCAGCCAAGATCTATTAGGTACCGGGGAGCTGTTTTTT.

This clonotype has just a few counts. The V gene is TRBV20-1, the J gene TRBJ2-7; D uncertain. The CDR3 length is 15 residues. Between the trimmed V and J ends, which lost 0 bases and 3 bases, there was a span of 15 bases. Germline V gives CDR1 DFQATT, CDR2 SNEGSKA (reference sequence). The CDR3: CSAREPRPWNYEQYF. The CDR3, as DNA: TGCAGTGCTAGAGAACCCCGCCCCTGGAACTACGAGCAGTACTTC.

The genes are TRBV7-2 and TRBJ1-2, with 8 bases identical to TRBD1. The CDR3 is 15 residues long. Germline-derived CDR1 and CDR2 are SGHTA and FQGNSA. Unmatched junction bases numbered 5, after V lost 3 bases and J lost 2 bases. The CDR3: CASSFYRTGNYGYTF. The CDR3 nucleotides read TGTGCCAGCAGCTTCTATAGGACAGGGAACTATGGCTACACCTTC.

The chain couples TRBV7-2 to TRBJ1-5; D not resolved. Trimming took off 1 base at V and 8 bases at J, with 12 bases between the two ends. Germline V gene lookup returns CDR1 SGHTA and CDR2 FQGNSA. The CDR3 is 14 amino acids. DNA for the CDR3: TGTGCCAGCAGCTTAGGGGGTCCTAATAAGCCCCAGCATTTT. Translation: CASSLGGPNKPQHF.